This T cell receptor (beta chain) emerged from a study of CD8 T cells in Susac syndrome. Study-wide findings and caveats: The study's TCR sequencing and HLA analysis covered a relatively small number of individuals, and the study acknowledged this.

Germline CDR1 is SGHDN and CDR2 is FVKESK. The CDR3 covers 14 residues. J was trimmed by 8 bases and V by 6 bases; bases with no gene match: 6. With random hexamers, about 0.45 to 1 ug RNA was reverse transcribed. Amplification of TCR beta CDR3 spanned 54 Vbeta and 13 Jbeta via immunoSEQ multiplex PCR. TCRdb re-derived calls from the immunoSEQ multiplex PCR reads in MiXCR, one entry per CDR3 protein. The sample has some 100,000 distinct CDR3 sequences; around 93% are singletons. With regard to this clonotype: What it recognizes is unknown.

CD8+ and CD4+ T cells taken from blood had their TCR beta sequenced. The V call is TRBV14, the J call TRBJ2-1; 11 positions match TRBD2. Sequencing input: CD8+ T cells from PBMCs. This receptor was obtained from a human donor in good health. The CDR3 spells CASSLSSGGYEQFF. The DNA of the CDR3 is TGTGCCAGCAGTCTATCTAGCGGGGGGTATGAGCAGTTCTTC.